Presented here are 21 T cell receptor beta chains from one specimen sequenced in a study of CD8+ T cells in alopecia areata. The treatment is: oral pan-JAK inhibitor, 5-10 mg twice daily. Extracted from the samples, RNA was reverse transcribed into cDNA to serve as the sequencing template. Method: immunoSEQ multiplex PCR; TCRdb's copy keeps in-frame clones and lacks some. The sample lists around 200,000 clones; roughly 64% were seen once. This material consisted of CD4+ T cells sorted from blood, taken at week 4, from a patient treated with tofacitinib. The receptors were sampled from a human donor with alopecia areata.

V usage is TRBV9 and J usage is TRBJ1-1; D gene unclear. Germline V CDR1 and CDR2: SGDLS, YYNGEE. The V end was cut by 5 bases, the J end by 2 bases, with 13 bases between. The CDR3 consists of 14 residues. In DNA, the CDR3 is TGTGCCAGCAGTCCGGACCCGGGAAACACTGAAGCTTTCTTT. Its protein product is CASSPDPGNTEAFF.

This clone has just a few counts. CDR3 nucleotides: TGTGCCAGCAGCTTAGAAGCCCCAGATACGCAGTATTTT. Translating it yields CASSLEAPDTQYF. V gene TRBV7-9 combines with J gene TRBJ2-3, with D hard to call. The CDR3 is 13 amino acids. Trimming took 1 base from V and 4 from J, leaving 6 bases between them. Germline CDR1 reads SEHNR; CDR2 reads FQNEAQ (reference sequence).

In its sample, this clone was seen a few times. In nucleotides, the CDR3 is TGTGCCAGCAGCCAAGGGGCGGAAGAGACCCAGTACTTC. It yields the protein CASSQGAEETQYF. J is TRBJ2-5 and V is TRBV14; D call uncertain. Germline V gene data show CDR1 as SGHDN and CDR2 as FVKESK. The CDR3 extends over 13 amino acids. Trimming removed 1 base at V and 3 bases at J, with 6 bases between.

The chain employs TRBV28 and TRBJ2-1; D may be TRBD1 (5 bases). The CDR3 is made up of 12 amino acids. Germline V gene lookup returns CDR1 MDHEN and CDR2 SYDVKM. V was clipped by 7 bases and J by 7 bases, with 11 bases between them. The CDR3 DNA is TGTGCCAGCACCACCCCAGGGAATGAGCAGTTCTTC. Protein sequence: CASTTPGNEQFF.

The J gene is TRBJ1-1, the V gene TRBV29-1; D gene uncertain. With 3 bases removed from V and 3 bases from J, the gap between germline ends came to 14 bases. This CDR3 comprises 14 residues. Germline loops: CDR1 SQVTM, CDR2 ANQGSEA. The CDR3 protein is CSVDFLYRDTEAFF. CDR3 coding DNA: TGCAGCGTTGACTTTTTATATCGGGACACTGAAGCTTTCTTT.

Regarding this clone: A junction boundary mismatches the germline segment, possibly from a read error. V is TRBV4-1 and J is TRBJ1-1; D is unresolved. The germline V gene has CDR1 MGHRA and CDR2 YSYEKL. The CDR3 is 15 residues long. The chain's CDR3 is CASSDPPRRRGGPRF. For the CDR3, the DNA is TGCGCCAGCTCCGACCCGCCCCGCCGCCGGGGAGGCCCGCGCTTT.

The chain has TRBV7-9 and TRBJ1-3, with unresolved D. CDR3 length: 14 amino acids. V lost 11 bases to trimming and J lost 2 bases, with 16 bases between them. In germline, CDR1 is SEHNR, CDR2 FQNEAQ (reference sequence). CDR3 protein: CAALRSGAGNTIYF. The CDR3 region has the DNA TGTGCCGCACTGCGTAGTGGGGCTGGAAACACCATATATTTT.

The J gene is TRBJ2-1, the V gene TRBV11-1, with D possibly called TRBD1 or TRBD2 (6 bases each). The CDR3 has 15 residues. The V gene lost 5 bases and the J gene lost 7 bases, with 18 bases spanning the gap. Germline V gives CDR1 SGHAT, CDR2 FQDESV (reference sequence). CDR3 protein: CASSRPRGGGNEQFF. Written as DNA, the CDR3 is TGTGCCAGCAGCCGGCCAAGAGGGGGAGGTAATGAGCAGTTCTTC.

The chain combines TRBV18 with TRBJ2-5, with D maybe TRBD2 (5 bases). The CDR3 spans 10 residues. Germline V gene data show CDR1 as KGHSH and CDR2 as LQKENI. Trimming took 9 bases from V and 5 from J, leaving 7 bases between them. This CDR3 reads CASRGETQYF. The CDR3 DNA is TGTGCCAGTCGCGGGGAGACCCAGTACTTC. The whole variable domain, filled in from reference TRBV18 and TRBJ2-5, reads NAGVMQNPRHLVRRRGQEARLRCSPMKGHSHVYWYRQLPEEGLKFMVYLQKENIIDESGMPKERFSAEFPKEGPSILRIQQVVRGDSAAYFCASRGETQYFGPGTRLLVL.

The count of this clone is one. The J gene is TRBJ2-4, the V gene TRBV9, with D tentatively TRBD1 (5 bases). This CDR3 has 15 residues. V was pared by 0 bases and J by 4 bases, with 11 bases between. CDR1 is SGDLS and CDR2 is YYNGEE in the germline V gene. The CDR3 DNA follows: TGTGCCAGCAGCGTAGAATCCCAGGGAAAAAACATTCAGTACTTC. It specifies CASSVESQGKNIQYF.

The rearrangement joins TRBV7-2 to TRBJ1-2; 7 bases match TRBD1. The length of the CDR3 is 16 residues. Trimming took 5 bases from V and 4 from J; bases not matched to a gene: 13. CDR1 and CDR2 from the germline V gene are SGHTA and FQGNSA. The CDR3 DNA follows: TGTGCCAGCAGCAAGAACCATGGACAGGACGGCTATGGCTACACCTTC. It translates to CASSKNHGQDGYGYTF.

The chain carries TRBV6-1 and TRBJ1-2; 7 nucleotides align to TRBD1. The germline CDR1 and CDR2 sequences are MNHNS and SASEGT. J was trimmed by 6 bases and V by 4 bases; bases with no gene match: 2. This CDR3 contains 12 residues. Here the CDR3 reads CASSGGTDGYTF. The CDR3 region has the DNA TGTGCCAGCAGTGGAGGGACAGATGGCTACACCTTC.

This clone was recorded a few times. The gene calls are TRBV27 and TRBJ2-3; D is ambiguous. The CDR3 totals 14 residues. Germline-derived CDR1 and CDR2 are MNHEY and SMNVEV (reference sequence). V lost 6 bases and J 12 bases, leaving 22 bases between the germline ends. This CDR3 reads CASSERAYGPRQYF. In DNA, the CDR3 is TGTGCCAGCAGCGAAAGGGCTTACGGACCTAGACAGTATTTT.

V is TRBV29-1 and J is TRBJ2-7, with D perhaps matching TRBD2 (6 bases). From germline, CDR1 is SQVTM and CDR2 ANQGSEA. V was trimmed by 7 bases and J by 3 bases, leaving 10 bases between them. The CDR3 length is 11 residues. CDR3 in DNA: TGCAGCGCTGGGGGGATCTACGAGCAGTACTTC. This encodes CSAGGIYEQYF.

In this sample, this clone turned up a few times. The chain links TRBV5-1 to TRBJ2-5; 16 bases are a match to TRBD2. V dropped 3 bases and J dropped 5; count of bases not matched to a gene: 4. The CDR3 spans 16 residues. Germline V gene lookup returns CDR1 SGHRS and CDR2 YFSETQ. This chain's CDR3 is CASSSGTSGGAETQYF. DNA of the CDR3: TGCGCCAGCAGCTCTGGGACTAGCGGGGGGGCTGAGACCCAGTACTTC.

The chain is built from TRBV6-5 and TRBJ2-1; D not resolved. V lost 2 bases, J lost 5 bases, and 4 bases lay in between. This CDR3 comprises 12 residues. The V gene's germline CDR1 is MNHEY and CDR2 SVGAGI. CDR3 protein: CASSYENNEQFF. CDR3 nucleotide sequence: TGTGCCAGCAGTTACGAGAACAATGAGCAGTTCTTC.

Here the CDR3 DNA reads TGCAGCGTTAATACGGGGGGTAAACTAGCCAAAAACATTCAGTACTTC. This encodes CSVNTGGKLAKNIQYF. The chain couples TRBV29-1 to TRBJ2-4; 7 bases agree with TRBD2. The CDR3 consists of 16 residues. Germline V lookup: CDR1 SQVTM, CDR2 ANQGSEA. V lost 5 bases to trimming and J lost 0 bases; unmatched junction nucleotides: 10. Full variable domain (rest looked up from reference TRBV29-1 and TRBJ2-4): SAVISQKPSRDICQRGTSLTIQCQVDSQVTMMFWYRQQPGQSLTLIATANQGSEATYESGFVIDKFPISRPNLTFSTLTVSNMSPEDSSIYLCSVNTGGKLAKNIQYFGAGTRLSVL.

In its sample, this clone was seen a few times. This chain links TRBV28 with TRBJ1-4; D unresolved. V lost 8 bases and J 3 bases, leaving 10 bases between the germline ends. Germline V lookup: CDR1 MDHEN, CDR2 SYDVKM. CDR3 length: 13 residues. The CDR3 spells CASCGSPNEKLFF. CDR3 coding DNA: TGTGCCAGCTGCGGGTCGCCTAATGAAAAACTGTTTTTT.

The chain is built from TRBV30 and TRBJ1-6; 7 positions match TRBD1. Germline trimming cut 4 bases from V and 7 bases from J; bases unmatched to any gene: 1. This CDR3 contains 12 residues. From germline, CDR1 is GTSNPN and CDR2 SVGIG (reference sequence). The CDR3 DNA reads as TGTGCCTGGACAGGGGGAAATTCACCCCTCCACTTT. Translation: CAWTGGNSPLHF.

The chain joins TRBV5-1 to TRBJ2-3; possibly TRBD2 for D (6 bases). The V gene lost 0 bases and the J gene lost 5 bases, with 13 bases spanning the gap. The CDR3 is 15 amino acids. Germline CDR1 reads SGHRS; CDR2 reads YFSETQ. CDR3 bases: TGCGCCAGCAGCTTGGCGGGGACTGCCGGAGATACGCAGTATTTT. This gives the protein CASSLAGTAGDTQYF. The whole variable domain, remainder taken from reference TRBV5-1 and TRBJ2-3, is KAGVTQTPRYLIKTRGQQVTLSCSPISGHRSVSWYQQTPGQGLQFLFEYFSETQRNKGNFPGRFSGRQFSNSRSEMNVSTLELGDSALYLCASSLAGTAGDTQYFGPGTRLTVL.

V is TRBV29-1 and J is TRBJ1-2; D not resolved. The CDR3 totals 12 residues. V lost 4 bases to trimming and J lost 1 base, with 7 bases between them. Germline CDR1 is SQVTM and CDR2 is ANQGSEA. CDR3 bases: TGCAGCGTTGTTGAGGGTAACTATGGCTACACCTTC. It yields the protein CSVVEGNYGYTF.